These T cell receptor beta chains were read from a single sample in a study of OX40 agonist ivuxolimab in advanced cancers. Sequencing used immunoSEQ multiplex PCR; TCRdb keeps in-frame clones, though not all of them. The sample carries tens of thousands of clones, around 87% recorded once. The sample consisted of CD4+ or CD8+ T cells sorted from blood, taken in a trial of the OX40 agonist ivuxolimab. Receptors were obtained from an adult with an advanced solid tumor such as melanoma, head and neck, liver or kidney cancer. The CDR3 runs from the conserved cysteine through the conserved F or W. The D gene is left open where the match is weak. Clone size is given for some rows only: seen once, a few or many times, or a class if the clone is expanded.

D	V	length	J	size	DNA	CDR3
TRBD1	TRBV7-9	14	TRBJ1-4	-	TGTGCCAGCAGCTCGGGACAGGAAAATGAAAAACTGTTTTTT	CASSSGQENEKLFF
-	TRBV9	14	TRBJ2-7	few	TGTGCCAGCAGCGTAGCTGGCTCCACCTACGAGCAGTACTTC	CASSVAGSTYEQYF
-	TRBV7-9	13	TRBJ2-6	-	TGTGCCAGCAAGACTTCTGGGGCCAACGTCCTGACTTTC	CASKTSGANVLTF
-	TRBV6-5	15	TRBJ2-7	-	TGTGCCAGCAGTAACCAACAGGGAGTGGGCTACGAGCAGTACTTC	CASSNQQGVGYEQYF
TRBD1	TRBV5-1	14	TRBJ1-6	-	TGCGCCAGCAGCCTGGGACAGGCTAATTCACCCCTCCACTTT	CASSLGQANSPLHF
-	TRBV7-2	18	TRBJ2-6	-	TGTGCCAGCAGCTTAGAGCCCGGATCAGTTTCTGGGGCCAACGTCCTGACTTTC	CASSLEPGSVSGANVLTF
TRBD2	TRBV9	13	TRBJ2-5	-	TGTGCCAGCAGCGCGGGACTAGCTGCGACCCAGTACTTC	CASSAGLAATQYF
-	TRBV7-9	16	TRBJ2-1	-	TGTGCCAGCAGCCAAAACCCGGGGATGGGGTACAATGAGCAGTTCTTC	CASSQNPGMGYNEQFF
-	TRBV6-1	15	TRBJ1-5	-	TGTGCCAGCAGTATAGACCGGGCCCACAATCAGCCCCAGCATTTT	CASSIDRAHNQPQHF
-	TRBV4-1	15	TRBJ2-7	-	TGCGCCAGCAGCCAAGATGGGAACAGGGAGAACGAGCAGTACTTC	CASSQDGNRENEQYF
TRBD2	TRBV6-1	13	TRBJ2-7	-	TGTGCCAGCACCCCAGCGGGGGTGGGGGAGCAGTACTTC	CASTPAGVGEQYF
-	TRBV5-5	13	TRBJ2-1	-	TGTGCCAGCAGCCCCCAAGGCGGGGATGAGCAGTTCTTC	CASSPQGGDEQFF
TRBD1	TRBV5-1	15	TRBJ2-3	-	TGCGCCAGCAGCTTGGGGGACAGGGATACAGATACGCAGTATTTT	CASSLGDRDTDTQYF
TRBD2	TRBV2	15	TRBJ2-1	once	TGTGCCACCGAGGGAGGGGCCACGGGGAACAATGAGCAGTTCTTC	CATEGGATGNNEQFF
-	TRBV6-1	15	TRBJ2-2	-	TGTGCCAGCACTTCTACCCGACTAGACACCGGGGAGCTGTTTTTT	CASTSTRLDTGELFF
TRBD2	TRBV4-2	15	TRBJ2-3	-	TGTGCCAGCAGCCAAGCAGAAAGGGAGGGAGATACGCAGTATTTT	CASSQAEREGDTQYF
-	TRBV19	12	TRBJ2-1	-	TGTGCCAGTAGAGGGTCTTACAATGAGCAGTTCTTC	CASRGSYNEQFF
-	TRBV5-4	15	TRBJ2-1	once	TGTGCCAGCAGCTCACCCACAGGGTACGGTTATGAGCAGTTCTTC	CASSSPTGYGYEQFF
-	TRBV11-2	15	TRBJ2-3	-	TGTGCCAGCAGCTTCATCGGGACGAGCACAGATACGCAGTATTTT	CASSFIGTSTDTQYF
-	TRBV23-1	14	TRBJ1-2	-	TGCGCCAGCAGTCAATCTACACCTAACTATGGCTACACCTTC	CASSQSTPNYGYTF
-	TRBV29-1	14	TRBJ2-1	-	TGCAGCGTTGTCGGTCAGGGGCTGTACAATGAGCAGTTCTTC	CSVVGQGLYNEQFF
-	TRBV6-5	16	TRBJ2-7	-	TGTGCCAGCAGTTACTCGGTCGTGGGAAGCTCCTACGAGCAGTACTTC	CASSYSVVGSSYEQYF
-	TRBV5-1	15	TRBJ2-7	-	TGCGCCAGCAGCTTGAACGGCAGAGCATCCTACGAGCAGTACTTC	CASSLNGRASYEQYF
TRBD1	TRBV5-6	16	TRBJ2-2	-	TGTGCCAGCAGCGTGGGACAGGGCGTGGGCACCGGGGAGCTGTTTTTT	CASSVGQGVGTGELFF
TRBD1	TRBV18	17	TRBJ2-6	-	TGTGCCAGCTCACTGGGGACAGGGGGAGTTGGGGCCAACGTCCTGACTTTC	CASSLGTGGVGANVLTF
TRBD1	TRBV4-1	16	TRBJ1-2	-	TGCGCCAGCAGCCAACTACCGGGACAGGGAGGCTATGGCTACACCTTC	CASSQLPGQGGYGYTF
-	TRBV28	16	TRBJ2-3	-	TGTGCCAGCAGTGCCAACTCTATTGCTAGCACAGATACGCAGTATTTT	CASSANSIASTDTQYF
-	TRBV5-1	16	TRBJ2-7	once	TGCGCCAGCAGCATTTCCACAGGCCGGGGGTCCTACGAGCAGTACTTC	CASSISTGRGSYEQYF
-	TRBV10-3	12	TRBJ1-6	few	TGTGCCACCCAGCAGGGCGGCTCACCCCTCCACTTT	CATQQGGSPLHF
-	TRBV6-1	14	TRBJ2-3	-	TGTGCCAGCAGTGAACTGGGGCTGGGAGATACGCAGTATTTT	CASSELGLGDTQYF
-	TRBV2	15	TRBJ1-1	once	TGTGCCAGCAGTGCTCCTCCGGGGGGGCGCACTGAAGCTTTCTTT	CASSAPPGGRTEAFF
-	TRBV30	13	TRBJ1-2	-	TGTGCCTGGAGTGTAAGGGACTACGATGGCTACACCTTC	CAWSVRDYDGYTF
-	TRBV7-8	14	TRBJ2-3	-	TGTGCCAGCAGCTCTACAGGAAGCACAGATACGCAGTATTTT	CASSSTGSTDTQYF
-	TRBV7-6	15	TRBJ2-3	-	TGTGCCAGCAGCTTTGGGGCGGGGTCCACAGATACGCAGTATTTT	CASSFGAGSTDTQYF
-	TRBV10-2	13	TRBJ2-7	few	TGCGCCAGCAGTGAGGGCCTGACCTACGAGCAGTACTTC	CASSEGLTYEQYF
TRBD1	TRBV28	16	TRBJ2-1	-	TGTGCCAGCAGTCCGCCGGGACAGGGGGAATTCAATGAGCAGTTCTTC	CASSPPGQGEFNEQFF
-	TRBV7-9	14	TRBJ1-5	few	TGTGCCAGCGGAAAGGGAGTGGGCAATCAGCCCCAGCATTTT	CASGKGVGNQPQHF
-	TRBV5-1	15	TRBJ2-2	-	TGCGCCAGCAGCTTGGGCAGGGGAGGTACCGGGGAGCTGTTTTTT	CASSLGRGGTGELFF
-	TRBV27	13	TRBJ2-6	-	TGTGCCAGCAGCCAGACTGGGGCCAACGTCCTGACTTTC	CASSQTGANVLTF
-	TRBV18	14	TRBJ1-5	-	TGTGCCAGCTCACCGGGGGGGCAGGGTCAGCCCCAGCATTTT	CASSPGGQGQPQHF
-	TRBV29-1	11	TRBJ2-7	-	TGCAGCGTGGGGGACCTCTACGAGCAGTACTTC	CSVGDLYEQYF
-	TRBV28	12	TRBJ1-2	-	TGTGCCAGCAGTTTCCAGGTTTTTGGCTACACCTTC	CASSFQVFGYTF
TRBD1	TRBV29-1	14	TRBJ2-7	-	TGCAGCGTTGAACTCGGACAGGGGGTTAACGAGCAGTACTTC	CSVELGQGVNEQYF
TRBD2	TRBV11-2	14	TRBJ2-1	-	TGTGCCAGCAGTCTAGCGGGACCGGTCAATGAGCAGTTCTTC	CASSLAGPVNEQFF
TRBD1	TRBV27	16	TRBJ1-1	-	TGTGCCAGCAGACGCGGACAGGGGGCGGTGGGCACTGAAGCTTTCTTT	CASRRGQGAVGTEAFF
-	TRBV5-4	15	TRBJ2-2	-	TGTGCCAGCAGCTCAGGACAGTCGAACACCGGGGAGCTGTTTTTT	CASSSGQSNTGELFF
TRBD1	TRBV6-1	15	TRBJ1-4	-	TGTGCCAGCAGTGGGGACAGGGGGCGCTTTGAAAAACTGTTTTTT	CASSGDRGRFEKLFF
TRBD1	TRBV7-8	16	TRBJ2-5	-	TGTGCCAGCAGCTTAGTACCCGGCACAGGGGAAGAGACCCAGTACTTC	CASSLVPGTGEETQYF
-	TRBV28	14	TRBJ2-2	-	TGTGCCAGCAGGCCTCACTGGAAAATGGGGGAGCTGTTTTTT	CASRPHWKMGELFF
-	TRBV4-2	19	TRBJ2-1	-	TGTGCCAGCAGCCAAGAACCGATAGAGGCTAGCGTAATATACAATGAGCAGTTCTTC	CASSQEPIEASVIYNEQFF
-	TRBV7-2	15	TRBJ2-1	-	TGTGCCAGCAGCTTAGCGGGGGGGCCTTTCAATGAGCAGTTCTTC	CASSLAGGPFNEQFF
TRBD1	TRBV5-8	16	TRBJ2-1	-	TGTGCCAGCAGCTTCGGACAGGCCGGCTCCTACAATGAGCAGTTCTTC	CASSFGQAGSYNEQFF
-	TRBV30	13	TRBJ1-5	once	TGTGCCTGGAGTTCCAGGGGCAATCAGCCCCAGCATTTT	CAWSSRGNQPQHF
-	TRBV7-8	14	TRBJ2-7	-	TGTGCCAGCAGCTTACAGCGTTCAGGATACGAGCAGTACTTC	CASSLQRSGYEQYF